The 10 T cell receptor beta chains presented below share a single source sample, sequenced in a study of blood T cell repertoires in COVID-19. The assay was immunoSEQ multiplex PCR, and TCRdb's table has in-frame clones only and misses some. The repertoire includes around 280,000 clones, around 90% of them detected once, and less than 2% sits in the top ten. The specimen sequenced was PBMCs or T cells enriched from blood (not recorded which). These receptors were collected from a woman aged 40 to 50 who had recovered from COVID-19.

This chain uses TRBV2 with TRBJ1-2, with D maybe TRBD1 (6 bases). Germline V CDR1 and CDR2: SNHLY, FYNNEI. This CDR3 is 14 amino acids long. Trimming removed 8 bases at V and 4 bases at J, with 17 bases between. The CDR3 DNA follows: TGTGCCAGCGGGAGGGGGTTACAGGGCTATGGCTACACCTTC. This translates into CASGRGLQGYGYTF. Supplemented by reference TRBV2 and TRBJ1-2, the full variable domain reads EPEVTQTPSHQVTQMGQEVILRCVPISNHLYFYWYRQILGQKVEFLVSFYNNEISEKSEIFDDQFSVERPDGSNFTLKIRSTKLEDSAMYFCASGRGLQGYGYTFGSGTRLTVV.

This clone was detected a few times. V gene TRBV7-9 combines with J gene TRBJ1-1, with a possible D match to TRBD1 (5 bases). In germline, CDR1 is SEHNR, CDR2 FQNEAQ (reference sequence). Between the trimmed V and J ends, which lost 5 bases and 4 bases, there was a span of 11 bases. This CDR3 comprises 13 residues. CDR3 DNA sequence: TGTGCCAGCAGCCGAACGGGGGGCACTGAAGCTTTCTTT. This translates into CASSRTGGTEAFF.

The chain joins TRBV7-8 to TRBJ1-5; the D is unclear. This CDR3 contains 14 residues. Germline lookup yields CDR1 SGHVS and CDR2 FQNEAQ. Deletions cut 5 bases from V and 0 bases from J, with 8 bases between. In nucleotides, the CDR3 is TGTGCCAGCAGCCCAACGGGTAGCAATCAGCCCCAGCATTTT. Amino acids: CASSPTGSNQPQHF.

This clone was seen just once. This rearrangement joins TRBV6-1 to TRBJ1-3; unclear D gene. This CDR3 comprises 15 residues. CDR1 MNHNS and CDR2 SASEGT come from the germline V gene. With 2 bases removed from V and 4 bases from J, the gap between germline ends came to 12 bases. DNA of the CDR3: TGTGCCAGCAGTGAATCGGCGGCGCGGGGAAACACCATATATTTT. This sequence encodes CASSESAARGNTIYF.

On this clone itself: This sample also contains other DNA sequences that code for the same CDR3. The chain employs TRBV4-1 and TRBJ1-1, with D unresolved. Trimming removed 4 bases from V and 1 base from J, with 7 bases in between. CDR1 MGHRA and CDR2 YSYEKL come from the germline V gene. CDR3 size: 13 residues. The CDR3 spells CASSRGENTEAFF. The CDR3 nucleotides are TGCGCCAGCAGCCGGGGAGAGAACACTGAAGCTTTCTTT.

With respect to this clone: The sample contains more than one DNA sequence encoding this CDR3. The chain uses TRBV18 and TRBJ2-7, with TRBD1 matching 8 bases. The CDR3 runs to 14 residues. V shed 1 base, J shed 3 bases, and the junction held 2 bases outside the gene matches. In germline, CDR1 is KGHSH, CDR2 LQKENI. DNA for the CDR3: TGTGCCAGCTCACCACGCACAGGGGGCTACGAGCAGTACTTC. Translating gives CASSPRTGGYEQYF. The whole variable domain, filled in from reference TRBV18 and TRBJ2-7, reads NAGVMQNPRHLVRRRGQEARLRCSPMKGHSHVYWYRQLPEEGLKFMVYLQKENIIDESGMPKERFSAEFPKEGPSILRIQQVVRGDSAAYFCASSPRTGGYEQYFGPGTRLTVT.

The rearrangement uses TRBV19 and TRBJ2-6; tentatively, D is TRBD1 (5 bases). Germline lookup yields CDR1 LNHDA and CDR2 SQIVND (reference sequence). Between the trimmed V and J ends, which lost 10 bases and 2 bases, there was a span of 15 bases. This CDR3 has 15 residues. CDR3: CATRPGATGANVLTF. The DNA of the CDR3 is TGTGCCACCCGGCCTGGGGCTACTGGGGCCAACGTCCTGACTTTC.

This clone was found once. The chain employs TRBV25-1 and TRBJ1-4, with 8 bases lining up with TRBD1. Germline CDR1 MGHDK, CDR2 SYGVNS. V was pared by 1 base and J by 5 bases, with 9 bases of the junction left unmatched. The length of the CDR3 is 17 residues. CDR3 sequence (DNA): TGTGCCAGCAGTGAATCGCCGATCCGGGACAGGAATGAAAAACTGTTTTTT. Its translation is CASSESPIRDRNEKLFF. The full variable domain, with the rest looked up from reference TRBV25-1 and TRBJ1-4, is EADIYQTPRYLVIGTGKKITLECSQTMGHDKMYWYQQDPGMELHLIHYSYGVNSTEKGDLSSESTVSRIRTEHFPLTLESARPSHTSQYLCASSESPIRDRNEKLFFGSGTQLSVL.

CDR3 loop: CASSQDPPRGAYSGANVLTF. As DNA, the CDR3 is TGCGCCAGCAGCCAAGACCCCCCCAGGGGCGCCTACTCTGGGGCCAACGTCCTGACTTTC. The rearrangement links TRBV4-3 to TRBJ2-6, with D tentatively TRBD1 (6 bases). Trimming took off 0 bases at V and 0 bases at J, with 18 bases between the two ends. CDR1 and CDR2 (germline): LGHNA, YSLEER. The length of the CDR3 is 20 residues.

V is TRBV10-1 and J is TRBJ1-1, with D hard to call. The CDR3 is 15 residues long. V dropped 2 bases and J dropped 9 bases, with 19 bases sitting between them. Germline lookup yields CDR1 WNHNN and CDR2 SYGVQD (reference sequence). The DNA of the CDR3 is TGCGCCAGCAGTGAGAATAGGCACCCGGAGAAGAAAGCTTTCTTT. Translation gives CASSENRHPEKKAFF.